This TCR beta chain appears in the sequencing data of a study of blood T cells in healthy people across ages (dated by TCRdb to 2015 to 2017). Context from the whole study: In model experiments, template switching captured roughly one uniquely barcoded TCR beta cDNA molecule for every two T cells. Age-related changes in TCR beta repertoire diversity were measured in the study by deep sequencing normalized with unique cDNA molecular identifiers. Donors were grouped into four age groups: young (average 16 years), middle-aged (less than 40), aged (62) and long-lived (over 80). To avoid experimental bias, donors of different ages were distributed randomly across sequencing lanes. The study analyzed two additional independent replicas of 1 million unique cDNA reads from the same blood draw for two donors, one aged 18 to 29 and one aged 80 or older.

Unmatched junction bases come to 8, with V trimmed by 5 bases and J by 5 bases. Spanning cysteine to phenylalanine, the CDR3 consists of 16 amino acids. The entry retains the CDR3 DNA only, 48 bases that are in frame from base 1. Looking up the germline V gene yields CDR1 MNHEY and CDR2 SVGEGT. The roughly 42 donors, aged roughly 6 to 95 years, were systemically healthy Caucasian individuals from Russia. Roughly 11 milliliters of peripheral blood were drawn from each donor into EDTA-treated Vacutainer tubes. Ficoll-Paque density-gradient centrifugation was used to isolate PBMCs, with at least 7 million per sample. Trizol reagent was used to extract total RNA from the PBMCs, yielding at least 5.5 micrograms per sample. For every donor, flow cytometry on a PBMC aliquot measured the percentage of naive CD45RAhigh/CD27high T cells. What the work shows at the level of the full study, not this receptor alone: Donor CMV infection status was unknown, potentially confounding age-related changes in expanded clonotypes. The long-lived group showed more naive CD4+ T cells, fewer expanded clones and increased TCR diversity than the aged group, suggesting age selection. Observed TCR beta diversity correlated strongly with the percentage of naive T cells measured by flow cytometry. Estimates of total diversity from one million sequenced T cells were regarded as lower bounds and underestimates. Observed TCR beta diversity per million T cells fell roughly linearly with age, and a significant reduction was already apparent by age around 39. Since profiling was done on bulk unsorted PBMCs, naive and antigen-experienced compartments could not be conclusively compared.

On this clonotype itself: Its cognate antigen has yet to be identified. Base qualities are not recorded, but no much larger clone differs from it by a single base.

The library was prepared using 5' RACE. TCRdb lists the instrument as Illumina HiSeq 2500. A second PCR of roughly 6 to 11 cycles was run with a J-beta primer mix and a sample-barcoded 5' primer. Each TCR beta cDNA molecule received a unique molecular identifier from a template-switch 5' adaptor carrying 12 random nucleotides. At least 2.5 million CDR3-containing paired-end reads were obtained from each sample. First-strand cDNA was synthesized from all RNA with the Mint cDNA synthesis kit, primed by a TRBC-specific oligonucleotide. Following uracil-DNA glycosylase treatment, all cDNA underwent a first 18-cycle PCR with the universal primers M1SS and BC2_uni_R. Concerning the study's data processing: For normalization, 1 million high-quality reads were randomly selected from each sample, with every read carrying a distinct molecular identifier. Reads sharing molecular identifiers were discarded rather than binned into consensus sequences. MiTCR, set to a Q25 quality threshold and the strictest error-elimination algorithm, was used for CDR3 identification, clonotype clustering and error correction. A nonparametric unseen species model with Euler transformation was used to estimate lower-bound total TCR beta diversity. The public reads were run again by TCRdb, first through fastp at Q25 and then through MiXCR, and only productive beta chains were kept. Records with the same CDR3 protein are collapsed into one entry carrying the most frequent genes and DNA. For this entry, the V and J calls and clone size follow TCRdb and not the study's own pipeline. The sample has some 880,000 distinct CDR3 sequences on record, around 36% of them singletons. The top ten hold over 10% of the sample.

The rearrangement joined TRBV6-2 or TRBV6-3 to TRBJ2-1; 11 central nucleotides agree with TRBD2. This clonotype was sampled from a man aged 18 to 35 in good health. The sequenced material came from blood. The DNA reads as follows: TGTGCCAGCAGTACACCTACTAGCGGGAGAGACAATGAGCAGTTCTTC. It is translated as CASSTPTSGRDNEQFF.